This TCR beta chain was documented in a study of T cell responses to AZD1222 COVID-19 vaccine. The data were produced by immunoSEQ multiplex PCR, yet TCRdb's version contains in-frame clones alone and is incomplete. Here the sample spans some 110,000 clones, 75% to 90% being singletons. This CDR3 comprises 14 residues. V dropped 1 base and J dropped 6 bases, with 12 bases sitting between them. Germline CDR1 and CDR2: SGHTA and FQGNSA. This receptor was obtained from an adult in good health. The chain couples TRBV7-2 to TRBJ1-1; possibly TRBD1 for D (6 bases). Here the sequenced sample was peripheral blood, taken on day 0 of AZD1222 vaccination. Here the CDR3 reads CASSLEGGRAEAFF. CDR3 bases: TGTGCCAGCAGCTTAGAGGGGGGTAGGGCTGAAGCTTTCTTT.